These 31 T cell receptor beta chains came from one sample sequenced in a study of cytomegalovirus exposure and HLA in healthy donors. Sequenced by immunoSEQ multiplex PCR; TCRdb stores in-frame clones only, minus some. Here the sample spans approximately 82,000 clones, 93% being singletons. The sequencing input was PBMCs. These receptors were collected from a man between 18 and 35 years old in good health and CMV-seronegative.

The chain combines TRBV5-6 with TRBJ1-1; D is unresolved. The ends were cut back, 0 bases at V and 0 bases at J, with 18 bases in the middle. Germline V gene sequence: CDR1 SGHDT, CDR2 YYEEEE. The CDR3 has 18 residues. The CDR3 DNA sequence: TGTGCCAGCAGCTTGGGGCCCGGGGTACCGACCCTGAACACTGAAGCTTTCTTT. As protein: CASSLGPGVPTLNTEAFF.

The chain employs TRBV6-4 and TRBJ1-4; 8 nucleotides align to TRBD1. Germline loops: CDR1 MRHNA, CDR2 SNTAGT. CDR3 size: 15 residues. The junction had 13 bases not matched to a gene; V was cut back by 6 bases and J by 10 bases. CDR3 protein: CASRENAGGGGKLFF. The CDR3 coding sequence is TGTGCCAGCAGAGAGAACGCAGGGGGCGGCGGAAAACTGTTTTTT.

V is TRBV4-2 and J is TRBJ2-6; 8 bases are a match to TRBD1. Germline V lookup: CDR1 LGHNA, CDR2 YNFKEQ. J lost 1 base, V lost 2 bases, and 4 bases had no gene match. The CDR3 runs 17 residues. This CDR3 is CASSQQGAQSGANVLTF. As DNA, the CDR3 is TGTGCCAGCAGCCAACAGGGGGCCCAGTCTGGGGCCAACGTCCTGACTTTC.

The chain has TRBV4-1 and TRBJ2-7; 9 nucleotides match TRBD2. After removal of 4 bases from V and 1 base from J, the junction contained 8 bases not matched to a gene. The length of the CDR3 is 16 residues. The germline V gene encodes CDR1 MGHRA and CDR2 YSYEKL. The CDR3 here is CASSLQATSGSYEQYF. In nucleotides, the CDR3 is TGCGCCAGCAGCCTCCAGGCTACTAGCGGGTCCTACGAGCAGTACTTC.

Here the CDR3 reads CAWSQKTVINEKLFF. For the CDR3, the DNA is TGTGCCTGGAGTCAGAAGACAGTCATTAATGAAAAACTGTTTTTT. This chain joins TRBV30 and TRBJ1-4; D possibly corresponds to TRBD1 (5 bases). Germline CDR1 reads GTSNPN; CDR2 reads SVGIG (reference sequence). The V end was cut by 2 bases, the J end by 4 bases, with 14 bases between. There are 15 residues in the CDR3.

The gene calls are TRBV11-2 and TRBJ2-7; 7 bases match TRBD1. Trimming at V came to 2 bases and at J to 1 base, leaving 5 bases not matched to a gene. CDR1 and CDR2 (germline): SGHAT, FQNNGV. This CDR3 is 15 amino acids long. CDR3 DNA: TGTGCCAGCAGCTTAACTGGGGACAGTTCCTACGAGCAGTACTTC. This encodes CASSLTGDSSYEQYF.

V usage is TRBV27 and J usage is TRBJ2-1, with D possibly being TRBD2 (5 bases). Trimming shortened V by 1 base and J by 6 bases, and 19 bases separated the two germline ends. This CDR3 region has 17 residues. Germline V lookup: CDR1 MNHEY, CDR2 SMNVEV (reference sequence). As DNA, the CDR3 is TGTGCCAGCAGTTTATTAACTAGAGAAGCAGGCGTCAATGAGCAGTTCTTC. This translates into CASSLLTREAGVNEQFF.

The chain employs TRBV6-5 and TRBJ2-5, with D perhaps matching TRBD1 (5 bases). Trimming took 4 bases from V and 5 from J, leaving 14 bases between them. Germline CDR1 MNHEY, CDR2 SVGAGI. CDR3 length: 14 amino acids. The DNA of the CDR3 is TGTGCCAGCAGTTCCGCCGTGGGGCCGGAGACCCAGTACTTC. It specifies CASSSAVGPETQYF.

The J gene is TRBJ2-5, the V gene TRBV18; 10 bases line up with TRBD2. V gave up 8 bases and J gave up 5 bases; unmatched junction bases: 8. CDR1 is KGHSH, CDR2 LQKENI, per germline. There are 14 residues in the CDR3. CDR3: CASVAGTSDETQYF. CDR3 nucleotide sequence: TGTGCCAGCGTCGCCGGGACTAGCGACGAGACCCAGTACTTC.

This chain links TRBV5-6 with TRBJ2-7; 10 positions agree with TRBD2. Germline V gives CDR1 SGHDT, CDR2 YYEEEE. The CDR3 consists of 13 residues. Unmatched junction bases numbered 3, after V lost 2 bases and J lost 7 bases. DNA of the CDR3: TGTGCCAGCAGCTTCAGCGGGAGGGTAGAGCAGTACTTC. Translating it yields CASSFSGRVEQYF.

V is TRBV10-2 and J is TRBJ1-1; no reliable D call. CDR1 is WSHSY and CDR2 is SAAADI in the germline V gene. The V end lost 8 bases, the J end lost 0 bases, and 10 bases lay between the germline ends. This CDR3 contains 13 residues. The CDR3 coding sequence is TGCGCCAGCGGCTCACAGATGAACACTGAAGCTTTCTTT. It specifies CASGSQMNTEAFF.

This chain uses TRBV11-2 with TRBJ2-1; D gene ambiguous. V gave up 1 base and J gave up 13 bases, with 8 bases separating them. This CDR3 has 11 amino acids. Germline loops: CDR1 SGHAT, CDR2 FQNNGV. The DNA of the CDR3 is TGTGCCAGCAGCTTAGGTCCGCGTCAGTTCTTC. Translation gives CASSLGPRQFF.

The J gene is TRBJ1-5, the V gene TRBV10-3, with D perhaps matching TRBD1 (6 bases). This CDR3 contains 13 residues. Trimming left V 3 bases short and J 6 bases short, with 9 bases between. Germline CDR1 reads ENHRY; CDR2 reads SYGVKD. The CDR3 region has the DNA TGTGCCATCAGTGAACAGGGACGTCAGCCCCAGCATTTT. It codes for CAISEQGRQPQHF.

The CDR3 DNA reads as TGCGCCAGCAGCTTGGGAAGCGGGGGGCTGGATGAGCAGTTCTTC. Translating gives CASSLGSGGLDEQFF. This sequence joins TRBV5-1 and TRBJ2-1; TRBD2 aligns across 9 bases. The CDR3 consists of 15 residues. Germline-derived CDR1 and CDR2 are SGHRS and YFSETQ. V trimming: 0 bases; J trimming: 8 bases; junction bases outside the gene matches: 6.

The V call is TRBV5-4, the J call TRBJ1-6; tentatively, D is TRBD1 (5 bases). The CDR3 loop spans 15 amino acids. V was cut by 2 bases and J by 13 bases, with 19 bases left in between. The germline V gene encodes CDR1 SGHNT and CDR2 YYREEE (reference sequence). The CDR3 DNA sequence: TGTGCCAGCAGCTTATCCGGGACGGGGGGTGGGCCCCTCCACTTT. Translating it yields CASSLSGTGGGPLHF.

The J gene is TRBJ2-2, the V gene TRBV2; D gene ambiguous. This CDR3 is built from 16 residues. Looked up from germline, CDR1 is SNHLY and CDR2 is FYNNEI. V lost 1 base and J 0 bases, leaving 9 bases between the germline ends. The CDR3 DNA follows: TGTGCCAGCAGTGAAGAAGCGTTATCGAACACCGGGGAGCTGTTTTTT. Its translation: CASSEEALSNTGELFF.

The V call is TRBV19, the J call TRBJ2-5; 9 nucleotides line up with TRBD2. There are 13 residues in the CDR3. The J segment lost 2 bases and the V segment lost 6 bases, leaving 1 base of the junction unmatched. Germline V gives CDR1 LNHDA, CDR2 SQIVND (reference sequence). CDR3 sequence: CASRLAGQETQYF. In DNA, the CDR3 is TGTGCCAGTAGGCTAGCGGGGCAAGAGACCCAGTACTTC.

The chain carries TRBV11-2 and TRBJ1-2; 9 bases match TRBD1. Germline CDR1 reads SGHAT; CDR2 reads FQNNGV. V shed 3 bases and J 7 bases; nucleotides not matched to a gene: 12. The CDR3 is made up of 16 amino acids. The chain's CDR3 is CASSFRNDRGIVGYTF. CDR3 nucleotide sequence: TGTGCCAGCAGCTTCCGGAACGACAGGGGGATAGTTGGCTACACCTTC.

The chain carries TRBV5-3 and TRBJ2-7; D is unclear. TRBV5-3 is assigned to the ORF class and has an uncertain function. The CDR3 runs 14 residues. V lost 5 bases to trimming and J lost 6 bases, with 18 bases between them. The CDR3 nucleotides are TGTGCCAGAAGGGTGACACCCACTCCCTTCGAGCAGTACTTC. Protein product: CARRVTPTPFEQYF.

The CDR3 is CSVEAREGYTF. Here the CDR3 DNA reads TGCAGCGTTGAAGCGAGGGAAGGCTACACCTTC. The rearrangement uses TRBV29-1 and TRBJ1-2; D not certain. The CDR3 length is 11 residues. The V end lost 1 base, the J end lost 8 bases, and 8 bases lay between the germline ends. Germline V CDR1 and CDR2: SQVTM, ANQGSEA.

V usage is TRBV15 and J usage is TRBJ1-5; the match to TRBD1 covers 7 bases. CDR3 length: 19 residues. J gave up 8 bases and V 0 bases, and 19 bases lay outside the gene matches. CDR1 and CDR2 from the germline V gene are LNHNV and YYDKDF (reference sequence). In nucleotides, the CDR3 is TGTGCCACCAGCAGAGAAAGACAGGGCTTAACTTCCCGACTCGAGCCCCAGCATTTT. Protein sequence: CATSRERQGLTSRLEPQHF.

The CDR3 sequence: CASSQDPLAGVSYEQYF. In nucleotides, the CDR3 is TGCGCCAGCAGCCAAGATCCACTAGCGGGAGTATCCTACGAGCAGTACTTC. The V and J genes are TRBV4-1 and TRBJ2-7, with 11 bases fitting TRBD2. Germline V gene data show CDR1 as MGHRA and CDR2 as YSYEKL. The trim removed 0 bases at V and 1 base at J, leaving 5 bases unmatched. The CDR3 runs 17 residues.

J is TRBJ1-2 and V is TRBV7-9; possible D gene TRBD1, 6 bases. The CDR3 is made up of 15 amino acids. CDR1 SEHNR and CDR2 FQNEAQ come from the germline V gene (reference sequence). V lost 2 bases to trimming and J lost 4 bases, with 14 bases between them. The CDR3 loop is CASSLSRSGVYGYTF. The CDR3 DNA is TGTGCCAGCAGCTTAAGTCGCTCAGGGGTCTATGGCTACACCTTC.

With respect to this clone: Compared with germline, one end of the junction differs, possibly owing to a read error. The rearrangement uses TRBV7-7 and TRBJ2-3; tentatively, D is TRBD1 (6 bases). Germline CDR1 is SSHAT and CDR2 is FNYEAQ (reference sequence). The CDR3 has 13 amino acids. The CDR3 region has the DNA TGTGCTAGCAGCGCAGACAGGATCCATACGCAGTATTTT. This gives the protein CASSADRIHTQYF.

The J gene is TRBJ1-1, the V gene TRBV6-5; maybe TRBD1 (6 bases). V was cut by 2 bases and J by 9 bases, with 13 bases left in between. The CDR3 covers 13 residues. CDR1 and CDR2 from the germline V gene are MNHEY and SVGAGI. The chain's CDR3 is CASSYNRAIKAFF. The CDR3 DNA follows: TGTGCCAGCAGTTACAACAGGGCTATCAAAGCTTTCTTT.

The rearrangement uses TRBV5-1 and TRBJ2-6; D possibly corresponds to TRBD1 (6 bases). CDR1 SGHRS and CDR2 YFSETQ come from the germline V gene. Trimming shortened V by 8 bases and J by 0 bases, and 15 bases separated the two germline ends. The CDR3 has 16 residues. CDR3 nucleotide sequence: TGCGCCAGTACCGGGACATTCAGCTCTGGGGCCAACGTCCTGACTTTC. The encoded protein is CASTGTFSSGANVLTF.

The rearrangement joins TRBV7-9 to TRBJ1-1; a weak D match, TRBD1 (5 bases). Germline V gene sequence: CDR1 SEHNR, CDR2 FQNEAQ (reference sequence). Trimming took 1 base from V and 6 from J, leaving 6 bases between them. This CDR3 comprises 12 residues. CDR3 nucleotides: TGTGCCAGCAGCTTAGGGGGGGCTGAAGCTTTCTTT. It encodes CASSLGGAEAFF. Full variable domain (missing parts from reference TRBV7-9 and TRBJ1-1): DTGVSQNPRHKITKRGQNVTFRCDPISEHNRLYWYRQTLGQGPEFLTYFQNEAQLEKSRLLSDRFSAERPKGSFSTLEIQRTEQGDSAMYLCASSLGGAEAFFGQGTRLTVV.

This chain joins TRBV5-6 and TRBJ2-5; D call uncertain. CDR3 length: 12 residues. V lost 4 bases to trimming and J lost 1 base, with 5 bases between them. Germline-derived CDR1 and CDR2 are SGHDT and YYEEEE. CDR3 nucleotides: TGTGCCAGCAGCCAATTCCAAGAGACCCAGTACTTC. Protein sequence: CASSQFQETQYF.

The chain has TRBV11-3 and TRBJ2-2; 10 bases are a match to TRBD1. The V and J ends lost 11 bases and 5 bases, in that order; junction bases with no gene match: 11. The CDR3 is made up of 15 amino acids. Germline V gene lookup returns CDR1 SGHNT and CDR2 YENEEA. The CDR3 is CASSPGTGETGELFF. The CDR3, as DNA: TGTGCCTCCTCCCCCGGGACAGGGGAGACCGGGGAGCTGTTTTTT.

The V gene is TRBV2, the J gene TRBJ2-1; TRBD1 might be the D (5 bases). There are 13 residues in the CDR3. From germline, CDR1 is SNHLY and CDR2 FYNNEI. The V end was cut by 7 bases, the J end by 3 bases, with 10 bases between. Here the CDR3 DNA reads TGTGCCAGCAAGGCCAGGGACTACAATGAGCAGTTCTTC. Translated, it gives CASKARDYNEQFF.

This clone was detected once. The genes are TRBV9 and TRBJ1-1, with 8 positions matching TRBD1. CDR1 is SGDLS and CDR2 is YYNGEE in the germline V gene. The V and J ends lost 3 bases and 10 bases, in that order; junction bases with no gene match: 2. There are 11 residues in the CDR3. In DNA, the CDR3 is TGTGCCAGCAGCGACGGACAGGGAGCTTTCTTT. It yields the protein CASSDGQGAFF.